Listed below are T cell receptor beta chains from one sample, sequenced in a study of blood T cell repertoires in COVID-19. TCRdb's table, derived via immunoSEQ multiplex PCR, lists solely in-frame clones and lacks some. The data contain around 230,000 clones, over 85% of them singletons. Sequencing was done on a sample of PBMCs or T cells enriched from blood (not recorded which). These receptor sequences come from a woman aged 30 to 39 with acute COVID-19. Each CDR3 is given with its conserved first and last residue. A D gene is named only where the DNA matches it firmly. Clone size, where shown, is once, few, many, or a class for clones that have expanded.

>NA|TRBV11-3|NA|TRBJ2-5
CASSKSGETQYF
TGTGCCAGCAGCAAATCAGGAGAGACCCAGTACTTC
>few|TRBV7-9|NA|TRBJ1-2
CASSLEQSYGYTF
TGTGCCAGCAGCTTAGAACAGAGCTATGGCTACACCTTC
>NA|TRBV30|NA|TRBJ1-2
CAWSVPGNAYGYTF
TGTGCCTGGAGTGTACCGGGGAACGCTTATGGCTACACCTTC
>NA|TRBV27|TRBD1|TRBJ1-1
CASSSRDRVTEAFF
TGTGCCAGCAGTTCCCGGGACAGGGTCACTGAAGCTTTCTTT
>NA|TRBV7-9|TRBD1|TRBJ1-6
CASSSGTGATSPLHF
TGTGCCAGCAGCTCGGGTACAGGGGCCACTTCACCCCTCCACTTT
>NA|TRBV18|NA|TRBJ1-6
CASSPPGEYSPLHF
TGTGCCAGCTCACCTCCAGGGGAGTATTCACCCCTCCACTTT
>NA|TRBV24-1|NA|TRBJ2-1
CATSEGAVNEQFF
TGTGCCACCAGTGAGGGGGCTGTCAATGAGCAGTTCTTC
>NA|TRBV11-2|NA|TRBJ1-1
CASSSPGDPNTEAFF
TGTGCCAGCAGCTCACCAGGGGATCCGAACACTGAAGCTTTCTTT
>NA|TRBV28|NA|TRBJ2-6
CASSWGVAGANVLTF
TGTGCCAGCAGTTGGGGAGTAGCTGGGGCCAACGTCCTGACTTTC
>NA|TRBV27|TRBD1|TRBJ2-5
CASSPYGTGSPETQYF
TGTGCCAGCAGTCCATACGGGACAGGGTCACCAGAGACCCAGTACTTC
>NA|TRBV5-6|TRBD1|TRBJ2-7
CASSLGTGVHEQYF
TGTGCCAGCAGCTTGGGGACAGGCGTACACGAGCAGTACTTC